This T cell receptor beta chain is from a study of response to subunit inactivated influenza vaccine (dated by TCRdb to 2016 to 2018). Looking at the study overall: To follow how T cells responded to a trivalent subunit inactivated influenza vaccine, the researchers relied on deep quantitative profiling of the T cell receptor repertoire. Overall study outcomes, separate from this receptor: It was suggested by the authors that each seasonal influenza vaccination may recruit only a limited number of new T cells.

This clonotype occurred a few times. Its antigen target is currently unknown. No base qualities exist here, and no much larger clone lies one base off it. The library relied on RT-PCR. Sequencing took place on an Illumina HiSeq 2500. Using fastp at Q25 and MiXCR, TCRdb reprocessed the public reads and kept productive beta chains. One record per CDR3 amino acid sequence lists the most common genes and DNA. The sample table lists hundreds of thousands of distinct CDR3 sequences, 15% to 17% of them with a count of one. The leading ten clones occupy roughly 10% of the sample. The CDR3 holds 14 amino acids from the cysteine to the phenylalanine. Only CDR3 DNA remains: 42 bases, in frame from the first base. Trimming takes 4 bases off V and 3 bases off J; junction bases not matched to a gene: 4. From the germline V gene, CDR1 is SGHRS and CDR2 is YFSETQ.

This receptor was identified in a man aged 50 to 60 who received an inactivated influenza vaccine. Donor details come from another sample of the same person, matched by shared clones. The sample consisted of PBMCs from blood, taken approximately 13 days after vaccination. The V gene is TRBV5-1 and the J gene is TRBJ1-2; TRBD1 matches 9 bases in the middle. The sequenced DNA is TGCGCCAGCAGCCACAGGACAGGGGACTATGGCTACACCTTC. The encoded protein is CASSHRTGDYGYTF.